A selection of T cell receptor beta chains follows, all from one sample in a study of CD8 T cells in ankylosing spondylitis. TCRdb reanalysed the 5' RACE reads using MiXCR and keeps one entry per CDR3 protein. The profile covers 250,000 or so distinct CDR3 sequences, with about 20% appearing a single time and around a third taken by the ten largest. The material sequenced was blood, either unsorted or a sorted T cell fraction (not recorded which). The source of these receptors is a male donor with ankylosing spondylitis or in good health (not recorded which). The conserved cysteine and the conserved F or W are not part of the CDR3 here. Some rows mark clone size as missing; the rest say once, few, many or name a class of expanded clone.

CDR3 protein	V gene	clone size
ASRMTGGEDTQY	TRBV6-1	.
ASCPWPGQSNNEQF	TRBV5-1	few
ASSYWTSGDTGELF	TRBV7-9	.
SVDWDRGKTQY	TRBV29-1	.
ASSRNHDRELPQETQY	TRBV6-1	.
APPQGSYEQY	TRBV7-9	.
ATSDSRDRISNEQF	TRBV24-1	.
ATSSLETGAYEQY	TRBV15	few
SVIRVGEQY	TRBV29-1	.
SVAAGSSYEQY	TRBV29-1	.
ASTTGGGSQPQH	TRBV27	.
ASSQNTGGRYEQY	TRBV4-1	.
ASSDMGHEQY	TRBV9	few
SARTSGRYEQY	TRBV20-1	.
ASSSATEAF	TRBV7-9	many
ASRSQVESYEQY	TRBV5-1	.
ASSQTGNPGNTIY	TRBV5-1	few
ASTGTGRDQETQY	TRBV6-2/TRBV6-3	few
SVGGIYEQY	TRBV29-1	many
SAPISGSGYNEQF	TRBV20-1	.
ASSTGTSGILYNEQF	TRBV7-9	few
AISDKVEQADAFAEQY	TRBV10-3	many
ASSETSGSFYEQY	TRBV7-8	few
ASSYYGAEAF	TRBV6-6	.
SVVAGAHGYT	TRBV29-1	many
SATGTGSTGELF	TRBV20-1	.
ASSVTGGGYEQY	TRBV5-1	few